The 25 T cell receptor beta chains below all came from one sample that was sequenced in a study of blood T cells in healthy people across ages. For the second PCR, which ran for 7 to 11 cycles, a sample-barcoded 5' primer and a J-beta primer mix were used. TCRdb re-derived calls from the 5' RACE reads in MiXCR, one entry per CDR3 protein. This sample has approximately 800,000 distinct CDR3 sequences, with around half found just once. Sample: blood. Receptors were obtained from a man at least 80 years old in good health.

This chain connects TRBV12-3 or TRBV12-4 to TRBJ2-7; TRBD1 or TRBD2 may be the D gene (5 bases each). The CDR3 consists of 13 residues. The germline V and J ends were trimmed by 6 bases and 5 bases, with 14 bases remaining between them. CDR3 loop: CASRRGAGDEQYF. CDR3 bases: TGTGCCAGCAGAAGGGGAGCCGGCGACGAGCAGTACTTC.

There are a few counts of this clonotype. The V gene is TRBV28, the J gene TRBJ2-1, with D possibly TRBD1 on 6 matching bases. The CDR3 is 18 amino acids. V was cut by 3 bases and J by 0 bases, with 18 bases left in between. Germline values: CDR1 MDHEN, CDR2 SYDVKM. CDR3 nucleotide sequence: TGTGCCAGCAGTTTCGAGACAGGAGACTGTAGCTCCTACAATGAGCAGTTCTTC. Protein sequence: CASSFETGDCSSYNEQFF.

Comments on this clonotype: One junction end does not reproduce the germline sequence, and a read error may be involved. V usage is TRBV4-2 and J usage is TRBJ2-2; TRBD1 or TRBD2 may be the D gene (6 bases each). The germline V gene encodes CDR1 LGHNA and CDR2 YNFKEQ. The CDR3 covers 14 residues. In nucleotides, the CDR3 is TGTGCCAGCAGCCAAGATTGGGACACCGGGGGGCTGTTTTTT. Translating it yields CASSQDWDTGGLFF.

This clonotype appeared a few times. This sequence joins TRBV28 and TRBJ2-7, with no clear D. This CDR3 has 13 amino acids. From germline, CDR1 is MDHEN and CDR2 SYDVKM. V gave up 2 bases and J gave up 3 bases, with 8 bases separating them. The CDR3 is CASSLRDNYEQYF. Here the CDR3 DNA reads TGTGCCAGCAGTTTACGTGACAACTACGAGCAGTACTTC.

CDR3 DNA sequence: TGTGCCAGCATCCCAGCGGGAGGGTCTCACAATGAGCAGTTCTTC. Protein product: CASIPAGGSHNEQFF. The chain links TRBV27 to TRBJ2-1; 10 nucleotides agree with TRBD2. Per the germline V gene, CDR1 is MNHEY and CDR2 is SMNVEV (reference sequence). The CDR3 has 15 residues. Germline trimming cut 7 bases from V and 5 bases from J; bases unmatched to any gene: 8.

This clonotype occurred a few times. The chain is built from TRBV7-2 and TRBJ2-1; D not resolved. V lost 2 bases and J lost 7, with 12 bases in between. Per germline, CDR1 SGHTA and CDR2 FQGNSA. The CDR3 loop spans 14 amino acids. In nucleotides, the CDR3 is TGTGCCAGCAGCTTAAAGGACCACCTGAATGAGCAGTTCTTC. It is translated as CASSLKDHLNEQFF.

This clonotype was counted only a few times. The chain recombines TRBV27 with TRBJ2-7; D is uncertain. Germline lookup yields CDR1 MNHEY and CDR2 SMNVEV (reference sequence). V gave up 2 bases and J gave up 2 bases, with 10 bases separating them. The CDR3 runs 14 residues. The CDR3 region is CASSLNARTYEQYF. The CDR3 coding sequence is TGTGCCAGCAGTTTAAACGCGCGAACCTACGAGCAGTACTTC.

About this clonotype itself: Possible read error: a much larger clone is one base away. CDR3 sequence (DNA): TGCGCCAGCGGCTGGACGGTGGGGGAGACCCAGTACTTC. Amino acids: CASGWTVGETQYF. The V gene is TRBV5-1, the J gene TRBJ2-7; no clear D. TRBJ2-5 matches the DNA end more closely, so the J call is doubtful. The CDR3 has 13 amino acids. CDR1 and CDR2 (germline): SGHRS, YFSETQ.

This rearrangement joins TRBV12-3 or TRBV12-4 to TRBJ2-3, with TRBD2 identical over 8 bases. The CDR3 consists of 15 residues. The V and J ends lost 5 bases and 4 bases, in that order; junction bases with no gene match: 8. DNA of the CDR3: TGTGCCAGCAGTGGTCGGGAGGGCGGGTCAGATACGCAGTATTTT. It is translated as CASSGREGGSDTQYF.

The chain has TRBV5-1 and TRBJ1-4, with a weak D call TRBD1 (5 bases). The CDR3 totals 14 residues. V gave up 3 bases and J gave up 8 bases, with 14 bases separating them. The germline CDR1 and CDR2 sequences are SGHRS and YFSETQ. CDR3 DNA: TGCGCCAGCAGCTCGACTGCAGGGAACGAAAAACTGTTTTTT. Translation: CASSSTAGNEKLFF.

This rearrangement joins TRBV7-8 to TRBJ2-5, with D hard to call. The germline V and J ends were trimmed by 5 bases and 2 bases, with 12 bases remaining between them. The length of the CDR3 is 14 residues. Germline V gene sequence: CDR1 SGHVS, CDR2 FQNEAQ. The CDR3 DNA reads as TGTGCCAGCAGCGTAGTTAACGGACAAGAGACCCAGTACTTC. It is translated as CASSVVNGQETQYF.

This clonotype came up once. The chain couples TRBV4-3 to TRBJ2-5; D is unclear. Germline V gene lookup returns CDR1 LGHNA and CDR2 YSLEER. The CDR3 loop spans 17 amino acids. Trimming shortened V by 1 base and J by 0 bases, and 15 bases separated the two germline ends. CDR3 nucleotide sequence: TGCGCCAGCAGCCAAGCTGTGGACGGCAGGTACCAAGAGACCCAGTACTTC. This translates into CASSQAVDGRYQETQYF.

This sequence joins TRBV6-5 and TRBJ2-7; TRBD1 might be the D (5 bases). Gene TRBJ2-4 matches the end of the DNA better, so the J call may be wrong. CDR3 length equals 17 residues. Per the germline V gene, CDR1 is MNHEY and CDR2 is SVGAGI. The CDR3, as DNA: TGTGCCAGCAGTTACTCGACTGGGGCTGGAGCCAAAAACATTCAGTACTTC. This translates into CASSYSTGAGAKNIQYF.

This clonotype has a handful of counts. This sequence joins TRBV28 and TRBJ2-7; tentatively, D is TRBD1 (6 bases). This CDR3 has 14 amino acids. Looked up from germline, CDR1 is MDHEN and CDR2 is SYDVKM. Trimming pared 8 bases from V and 2 bases from J, leaving 16 bases between. The CDR3 loop is CASLNRDTTYEQYF. CDR3 coding DNA: TGTGCCAGCTTAAACCGGGACACTACCTACGAGCAGTACTTC.

The gene calls are TRBV28 and TRBJ1-5; D not resolved. Deletions cut 3 bases from V and 8 bases from J, with 8 bases between. This CDR3 region has 12 residues. CDR1 is MDHEN and CDR2 is SYDVKM in the germline V gene. CDR3 bases: TGTGCCAGCAGTTTTGAAGTCGAGCCCCAGCATTTT. Translated, it gives CASSFEVEPQHF.

With respect to this clonotype: This may be a read error, as it is one base from a much larger clone. The V gene is TRBV29-1, the J gene TRBJ2-1, with a weak D call TRBD2 (6 bases). The closer fit of TRBJ2-7 to the DNA end suggests the J call may be wrong. This CDR3 is 12 amino acids long. Looked up from germline, CDR1 is SQVTM and CDR2 is ANQGSEA. The CDR3 nucleotides are TGCAGCGTTGTGGCGGGATACAATGAGCAGTACTTC. This codes for CSVVAGYNEQYF.

The V call is TRBV2, the J call TRBJ2-5, with 9 bases fitting TRBD2. The trim removed 0 bases at V and 2 bases at J, leaving 10 bases unmatched. Germline V CDR1 and CDR2: SNHLY, FYNNEI. The CDR3 sequence is 18 residues long. The CDR3 is CASSEALSGSSLQETQYF. In DNA form, the CDR3 reads TGTGCCAGCAGTGAAGCGCTTAGCGGGAGTTCCCTTCAAGAGACCCAGTACTTC.

This clonotype was seen a few times. V is TRBV6-1 and J is TRBJ2-1; D gene uncertain. The CDR3 is 19 amino acids. Germline V gene lookup returns CDR1 MNHNS and CDR2 SASEGT. V gave up 0 bases and J gave up 5 bases, with 23 bases separating them. The CDR3 DNA sequence: TGTGCCAGCAGTGAAGCATTCACCCGAACCGGAGTGGGTAACAATGAGCAGTTCTTC. Residues: CASSEAFTRTGVGNNEQFF.

As for this clonotype: This may be a read error, as it is one base from a much larger clone. J is TRBJ2-1 and V is TRBV2; possibly TRBD1 or TRBD2 for D (6 bases each). From germline, CDR1 is SNHLY and CDR2 FYNNEI. V dropped 6 bases and J dropped 3 bases, with 12 bases sitting between them. This CDR3 spans 14 amino acids. The CDR3 reads CASRDRLGYNEQFF. The CDR3 DNA sequence: TGTGCCAGCAGGGACAGACTAGGCTACAATGAGCAGTTCTTC.

This clonotype was counted only a few times. The V call is TRBV7-2, the J call TRBJ2-1, with 10 bases lining up with TRBD2. Germline V gene lookup returns CDR1 SGHTA and CDR2 FQGNSA. The length of the CDR3 is 18 residues. Unmatched junction bases numbered 9, after V lost 1 base and J lost 3 bases. The CDR3 region is CASSLVGLAGADYNEQFF. CDR3 coding DNA: TGTGCCAGCAGCTTAGTAGGCCTAGCGGGAGCCGACTACAATGAGCAGTTCTTC.

The V gene is TRBV27, the J gene TRBJ2-1, with D unclear. This CDR3 contains 15 residues. CDR1 is MNHEY, CDR2 SMNVEV, per germline (reference sequence). Trimming took off 3 bases at V and 7 bases at J, with 16 bases between the two ends. The CDR3 sequence: CASSLTAGRINEQFF. CDR3 sequence (DNA): TGTGCCAGCAGTTTGACGGCTGGAAGAATTAATGAGCAGTTCTTC.

To note about this clonotype: This may arise from a read error, as a much more abundant clone is one base away. This sequence joins TRBV5-1 and TRBJ2-7; 7 positions agree with TRBD1. Germline V lookup: CDR1 SGHRS, CDR2 YFSETQ. CDR3 length equals 14 residues. The CDR3 nucleotides read TGCGTCAGCAGCTTACGGACAGGTCCCTACGAGCAGTACTTC. This codes for CVSSLRTGPYEQYF.

The sample holds a few counts of this clonotype. V usage is TRBV12-3 or TRBV12-4 and J usage is TRBJ2-2; TRBD2 matches at 11 bases. This CDR3 has 17 amino acids. V lost 6 bases, J lost 0 bases, and 6 bases stayed unmatched. CDR3 region: CASRRPGLAANTGELFF. Written as DNA, the CDR3 is TGTGCCAGCAGGCGCCCGGGACTAGCGGCGAACACCGGGGAGCTGTTTTTT.

This clonotype was found a few times. The chain couples TRBV20-1 to TRBJ2-3; weak D call: TRBD1 (7 bases). Germline-derived CDR1 and CDR2 are DFQATT and SNEGSKA (reference sequence). CDR3 length: 13 amino acids. Trimming shortened V by 6 bases and J by 5 bases, and 15 bases separated the two germline ends. CDR3 region: CSAPTGRGDTQYF. CDR3 nucleotide sequence: TGCAGTGCCCCGACAGGGCGGGGAGATACGCAGTATTTT.

The rearrangement links TRBV12-3 or TRBV12-4 to TRBJ2-1; tentative D call: TRBD2 (6 bases). This CDR3 spans 15 amino acids. V was trimmed by 4 bases and J by 7 bases, leaving 17 bases between them. The CDR3 nucleotides are TGTGCCAGCAGTTGGGTGGATCTAGCGTTGAATGAGCAGTTCTTC. This encodes CASSWVDLALNEQFF.